One sample yielded the 6 T cell receptor beta chains listed below, sequenced in a study of early T cells in non-severe SARS-CoV-2 infection. In TCRdb, the 5' RACE reads were re-called with MiXCR into one record per CDR3 protein. The sample holds about 55,000 distinct CDR3 sequences; 5% to 7.5% are singletons and the top ten take roughly 5.6%. The source was whole blood, collected at baseline. The receptors shown here come from an adult who was a healthcare worker with PCR-confirmed SARS-CoV-2 infection or an uninfected control (not recorded which).

In its sample, this clonotype was seen many times. The chain links TRBV2 to TRBJ2-5, with D perhaps TRBD1 (5 bases). This CDR3 spans 13 amino acids. The V and J ends lost 7 bases and 2 bases respectively, with 11 bases between them. Germline V CDR1 and CDR2: SNHLY, FYNNEI. CDR3 in amino acids: CASIGAAQETQYF. In DNA, the CDR3 is TGTGCCAGCATAGGGGCCGCACAAGAGACCCAGTACTTC. Drawing the rest from reference TRBV2 and TRBJ2-5, the complete variable domain is EPEVTQTPSHQVTQMGQEVILRCVPISNHLYFYWYRQILGQKVEFLVSFYNNEISEKSEIFDDQFSVERPDGSNFTLKIRSTKLEDSAMYFCASIGAAQETQYFGPGTRLLVL.

The genes are TRBV5-1 and TRBJ1-6, with 10 bases aligning to TRBD1. The germline V gene has CDR1 SGHRS and CDR2 YFSETQ. The CDR3 runs 14 residues. Germline trimming cut 9 bases from V and 2 bases from J; bases unmatched to any gene: 2. CDR3 residues: CATGTGAYNSPLHF. CDR3 in DNA: TGCGCCACCGGGACAGGGGCCTATAATTCACCCCTCCACTTT.

This clonotype was observed a few times. This chain connects TRBV7-3 to TRBJ2-3; D may be TRBD1 (6 bases). Trimming cost V 5 bases and J 0 bases, with 12 bases left between them. There are 15 residues in the CDR3. Looked up from germline, CDR1 is SGHTA and CDR2 is FQGTGA. In DNA, the CDR3 is TGTGCCAGCAGCCCTGGGACACCGAGCACAGATACGCAGTATTTT. This gives the protein CASSPGTPSTDTQYF.

This clonotype showed up just a few times. This chain uses TRBV9 with TRBJ2-3; 9 nucleotides agree with TRBD1. The V gene's germline CDR1 is SGDLS and CDR2 YYNGEE. The ends lost 3 bases at V and 1 base at J; junction bases unmatched: 3. The CDR3 covers 15 residues. The CDR3 DNA sequence: TGTGCCAGCAGCGCCTGGGACAGGGGCACAGATACGCAGTATTTT. It codes for CASSAWDRGTDTQYF.

This clonotype was observed a handful of times. The chain uses TRBV5-6 and TRBJ2-3, with TRBD2 matching over 7 bases. Losses at the gene ends were 5 bases for V and 2 bases for J; bases not matched to a gene: 5. The CDR3 runs to 14 residues. The V gene's germline CDR1 is SGHDT and CDR2 YYEEEE. CDR3 protein: CASRTGTTTDTQYF. Here the CDR3 DNA reads TGTGCCAGCAGAACCGGGACTACCACAGATACGCAGTATTTT.

J is TRBJ2-5 and V is TRBV20-1, with D perhaps matching TRBD2 (6 bases). The CDR3 runs to 14 residues. Trimming stripped 5 bases from V and 3 bases from J, with 16 bases between. Germline lookup yields CDR1 DFQATT and CDR2 SNEGSKA (reference sequence). Here the CDR3 reads CSAPSYRGKETQYF. In nucleotides, the CDR3 is TGCAGTGCTCCAAGCTACCGGGGGAAAGAGACCCAGTACTTC.